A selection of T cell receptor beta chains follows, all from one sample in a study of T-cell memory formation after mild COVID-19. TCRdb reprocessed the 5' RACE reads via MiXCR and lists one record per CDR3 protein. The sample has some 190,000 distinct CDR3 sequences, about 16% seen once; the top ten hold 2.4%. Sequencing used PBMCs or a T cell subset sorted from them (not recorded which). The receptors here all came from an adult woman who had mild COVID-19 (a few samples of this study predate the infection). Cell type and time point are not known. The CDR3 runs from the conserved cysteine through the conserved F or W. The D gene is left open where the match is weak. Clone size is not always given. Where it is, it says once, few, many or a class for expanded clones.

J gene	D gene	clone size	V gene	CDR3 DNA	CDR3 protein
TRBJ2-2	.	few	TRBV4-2	TGTGCCAGCAGCCAAAGTAGGGAGACGAACACCGGGGAGCTGTTTTTT	CASSQSRETNTGELFF
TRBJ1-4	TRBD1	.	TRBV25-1	TGTGCCAGCAGTGACGGATCCGGGACAGGGTCTAATGAAAAACTGTTTTTT	CASSDGSGTGSNEKLFF
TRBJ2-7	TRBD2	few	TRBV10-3	TGTGCCATCCCACTAGCGGGAGTCCGCGAGCAGTACTTC	CAIPLAGVREQYF
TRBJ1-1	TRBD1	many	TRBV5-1	TGTGCCAGCAGCCTCGGGACAGGGAACACTGAAGCTTTCTTT	CASSLGTGNTEAFF
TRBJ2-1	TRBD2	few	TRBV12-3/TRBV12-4	TGTGCCAGCAGTTTAAGCGGGAGGGTTATCAATGAGCAGTTCTTC	CASSLSGRVINEQFF
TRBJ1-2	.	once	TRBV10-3	TGTGCCATCAGTGAGTCCCTCGTGCCAGTACTCTATGGCTACACCTTC	CAISESLVPVLYGYTF
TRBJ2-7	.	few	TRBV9	TGTGCCAGCAGCCCCCGGGTTGGGGGCAGGGTACACGAGCAGTACTTC	CASSPRVGGRVHEQYF
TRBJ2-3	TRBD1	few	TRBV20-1	TGCAGTGCTAGAGATGTACAGGGGAGCACAGATACGCAGTATTTT	CSARDVQGSTDTQYF
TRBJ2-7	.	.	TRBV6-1	TGTGCCAGCAGTGAAGCGCCAGGGATCTACGAGCAGTACTTC	CASSEAPGIYEQYF
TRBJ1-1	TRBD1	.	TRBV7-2	TGTGCCAGCAGCCGGGGACAGGTGAACACTGAAGCTTTCTTT	CASSRGQVNTEAFF
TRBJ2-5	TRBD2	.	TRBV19	TGTGCCAGTAAGGGAGGGTCGCTCGGAGAGACCCAGTACTTC	CASKGGSLGETQYF
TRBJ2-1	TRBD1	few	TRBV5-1	TGCGCCAGCAGCTTGGCGACGACAGGGGCTAATGAGCAGTTCTTC	CASSLATTGANEQFF
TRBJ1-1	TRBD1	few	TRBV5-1	TGCGCCAGCAGCTTTACAGGGGCGAACACTGAAGCTTTCTTT	CASSFTGANTEAFF
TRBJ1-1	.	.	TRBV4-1	TGCGCCAGCAGCCAGGTATCCCGGGGGAAACTGAACACTGAAGCTTTCTTT	CASSQVSRGKLNTEAFF
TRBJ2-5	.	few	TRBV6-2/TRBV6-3	TGTGCCAGCAGTGCTCGGACGGGAGCTTTCCGAGAGACCCAGTACTTC	CASSARTGAFRETQYF
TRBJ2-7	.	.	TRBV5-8	TGTGCCAGCAGCTTGGGGACTTCCACGCAGTACTTC	CASSLGTSTQYF
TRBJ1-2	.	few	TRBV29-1	TGCAGCGTCCTACAGGGCAGCTATGGCTACACCTTC	CSVLQGSYGYTF
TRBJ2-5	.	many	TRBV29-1	TGCAGCGCGACGAGGGTTGAAGAGACCCAGTACTTC	CSATRVEETQYF
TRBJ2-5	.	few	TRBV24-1	TGTGCCACCAGTGAGCAGGGCTACCAAGAGACCCAGTACTTC	CATSEQGYQETQYF
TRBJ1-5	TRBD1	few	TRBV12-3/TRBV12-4	TGTGCCAGCAGTTCGAGGACAGGGGGCAGGCATCAGCCCCAGCATTTT	CASSSRTGGRHQPQHF
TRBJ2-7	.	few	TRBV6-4	TGTGCCAGCAGTGCGGAGGAAGGTTACGAGCAGTACTTC	CASSAEEGYEQYF
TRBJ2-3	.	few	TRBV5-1	TGCGCCAGCAGCTTGGCCTCGGGGTCAGATACGCAGTATTTT	CASSLASGSDTQYF
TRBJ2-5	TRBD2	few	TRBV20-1	TGCAGTGCCCCGAAGGGAGGGAAGGAGACCCAGTACTTC	CSAPKGGKETQYF
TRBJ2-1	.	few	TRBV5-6	TGTGCCAGCAGCTTGGCCGGGCTCCACGGGTTCTTC	CASSLAGLHGFF
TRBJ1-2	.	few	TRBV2	TGTGCCAGCAGCGGACACCTTAACTGTGGCTACACCTTC	CASSGHLNCGYTF
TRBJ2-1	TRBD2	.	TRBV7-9	TGTGCCAGCCAAACCGGACTAGCGGGAGTGGGTGAGCAGTTCTTC	CASQTGLAGVGEQFF
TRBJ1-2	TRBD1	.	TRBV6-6	TGTGCCAGCCACACCCAGGGGGCTTATGGCTACACCTTC	CASHTQGAYGYTF
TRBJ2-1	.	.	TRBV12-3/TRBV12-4	TGTGCCAGCAGGAAGGGACTGAGCTCCTACAATGAGCAGTTCTTC	CASRKGLSSYNEQFF
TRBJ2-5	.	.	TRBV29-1	TGCAGCGTTGAAGTTATGGGGCAGAAGACCCAGTACTTC	CSVEVMGQKTQYF
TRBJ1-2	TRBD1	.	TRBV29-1	TGCAGCGCTTGGACAGGGAGTAACTATGGCTACACCTTC	CSAWTGSNYGYTF
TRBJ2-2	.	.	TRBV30	TGTGCCTGGAGTAGGGGGAGCACGAACACCGGGGAGCTGTTTTTT	CAWSRGSTNTGELFF
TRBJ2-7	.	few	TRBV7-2	TGTGCCAGCACCAGAACAGGGTTGGCCTACGAGCAGTACTTC	CASTRTGLAYEQYF
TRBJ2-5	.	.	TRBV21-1	TGTGCCAGCAGCAAAGCTACTTCAGCGGGGAGAACGGAGGAGACCCAGTACTTC	CASSKATSAGRTEETQYF
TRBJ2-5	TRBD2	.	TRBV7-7	TGTGCCAGCAGCCCCAGCGGGGAAGGGGAGACCCAGTACTTC	CASSPSGEGETQYF
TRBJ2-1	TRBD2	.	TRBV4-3	TGCGCCAGCAGCCTCGGGACTAGCGGAAACAATGAGCAGTTCTTC	CASSLGTSGNNEQFF
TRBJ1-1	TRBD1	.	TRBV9	TGTGCCAGCAGCCCCCGGACAGGGGCCTCGAACACTGAAGCTTTCTTT	CASSPRTGASNTEAFF
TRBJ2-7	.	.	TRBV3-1	TGTGCCAGCAGCCACTGGACCTCCTACGAGCAGTACTTC	CASSHWTSYEQYF
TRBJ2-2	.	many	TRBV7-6	TGTGCCAGCAGCATCCCCCCCGGGGAGCTGTTTTTT	CASSIPPGELFF
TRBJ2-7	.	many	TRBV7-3	TGTGCCAGCAGCTTAGGTGGCGGGCGTCCCTACGAGCAGTACTTC	CASSLGGGRPYEQYF
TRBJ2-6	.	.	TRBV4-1	TGCGCCAGCAGCCCCTTTCGGGGCGTCTCTGGGGCCAACGTCCTGACTTTC	CASSPFRGVSGANVLTF
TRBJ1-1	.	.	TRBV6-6	TGTGCCAGCAGTCACCCCAGAGGGCATCCGAACACTGAAGCTTTCTTT	CASSHPRGHPNTEAFF
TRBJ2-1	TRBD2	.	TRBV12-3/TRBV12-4	TGTGCCAGCGGCCCTTTAAGCGGGAGCTTTTTCAATGAGCAGTTCTTC	CASGPLSGSFFNEQFF
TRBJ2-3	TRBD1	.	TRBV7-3	TGTGCCAGCAGCCCCCGACAGGGCCCCACAGATACGCAGTATTTT	CASSPRQGPTDTQYF
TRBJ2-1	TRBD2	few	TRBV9	TGTGCCAGCAGCGCTCGGGAGGGCGGTTACAATGAGCAGTTCTTC	CASSAREGGYNEQFF
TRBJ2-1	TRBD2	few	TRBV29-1	TGCAGCGTTCCGCTAGGCGGGAGATGGAATGAGCAGTTCTTC	CSVPLGGRWNEQFF
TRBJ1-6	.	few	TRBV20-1	TGCAGTGCTAGAGATCCCAATTCACCCCTCCACTTT	CSARDPNSPLHF
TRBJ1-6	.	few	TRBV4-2	TGTGCCAGCAATCTCGACAGGAATTCACCCCTCCACTTT	CASNLDRNSPLHF
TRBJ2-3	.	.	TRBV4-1	TGCGCCAGCAGCCAAGAGGGGTTAACAGATACGCAGTATTTT	CASSQEGLTDTQYF
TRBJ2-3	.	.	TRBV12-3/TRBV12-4	TGTGCCAGCAGTTTGGACGGGCGGGCAGATACGCAGTATTTT	CASSLDGRADTQYF
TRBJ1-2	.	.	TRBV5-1	TGCGCCAGCAGCTTGGATCCAGGGACCTATGGCTACACCTTC	CASSLDPGTYGYTF
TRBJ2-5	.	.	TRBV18	TGTGCCAGCTCACCAGGGATTCTAGCGCCAGAGACCCAGTACTTC	CASSPGILAPETQYF
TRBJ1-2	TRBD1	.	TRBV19	TGTGCCAGCAGTCCATTTCAGATTAGGACAGGGGATTCTCCTGGCTACACCTTC	CASSPFQIRTGDSPGYTF
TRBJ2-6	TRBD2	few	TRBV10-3	TGTGCCATCAGTGATGGCTGGCCGGGGGGCTCTGGGGCCAACGTCCTGACTTTC	CAISDGWPGGSGANVLTF
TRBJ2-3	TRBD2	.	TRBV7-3	TGTGCCAGCAGCTCTAGCGGGGTGAACACAGATACGCAGTATTTT	CASSSSGVNTDTQYF
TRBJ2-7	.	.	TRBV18	TGTGCCAGCTCACCAAGGGGTTCCTACGAGCAGTACTTC	CASSPRGSYEQYF
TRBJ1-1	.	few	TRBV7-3	TGTGCCAGCAGCTTAACACCCAATCGGAACACTGAAGCTTTCTTT	CASSLTPNRNTEAFF
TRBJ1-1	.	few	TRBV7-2	TGTGCCAGCAGCTCGGGCAGTAGGGATTTTTTTCGATTAGTAACTGAAGCTTTCTTT	CASSSGSRDFFRLVTEAFF
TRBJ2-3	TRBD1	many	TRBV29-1	TGCAGCGTCACCGGACAGGGGGCAGGAGATACGCAGTATTTT	CSVTGQGAGDTQYF